Listed below are T cell receptor beta chains from one sample, sequenced in a study of T-cell reconstitution after alpha-beta-depleted transplantation in children. TCRdb called the PCR reads again in MiXCR, with one record for every CDR3 protein. The table includes 27,000 or so distinct CDR3 sequences, roughly a sixth detected once. The material sequenced was PBMCs, mostly from graft donor cells, taken 60 days after TCRalphabeta/CD19-depleted stem cell transplant. The receptor set was obtained from a male patient between 2 and 10 years old who had a stem cell transplant for acute lymphoblastic leukemia, so the T cells may come from the graft donor. The CDR3 runs from the conserved cysteine through the conserved F or W. D genes are given only for firm matches. For some rows the clone size is stated as once, few or many, or as a class when expanded; others skip it.

J	V	size	D	length	DNA	CDR3
TRBJ2-4	TRBV20-1	many	TRBD1	14	TGCAGTGCCCCTGCTGGACCCCAGGGGGACATTCAGTACTTC	CSAPAGPQGDIQYF
TRBJ2-1	TRBV30	medium-sized	NA	10	TGTGCCTGGGGGGGTGCGGAGCAGTTCTTC	CAWGGAEQFF
TRBJ1-1	TRBV29-1	many	NA	10	TGCAGCGTTGACCACACTGAAGCTTTCTTT	CSVDHTEAFF
TRBJ2-7	TRBV7-9	NA	NA	15	TGTGCCAGCAGCTTAGTCGGTGGCAGGACGTGGGAGCAGTACTTC	CASSLVGGRTWEQYF
TRBJ1-2	TRBV20-1	NA	TRBD1	12	TGCAGTCGCAACAGGGGGCTGTTTGGCTACACCTTC	CSRNRGLFGYTF
TRBJ1-1	TRBV4-2	few	NA	16	TGTGCCAGCAGCCCATATCAGTCGAGGAAAAATACTGAAGCTTTCTTT	CASSPYQSRKNTEAFF
TRBJ2-5	TRBV5-1	few	NA	14	TGCGCCAGCAGCCCGGAGGGGGCTCTAGAGACCCAGTACTTC	CASSPEGALETQYF
TRBJ2-7	TRBV6-5	NA	TRBD2	14	TGTGCCAGCAGTTACGTCGGGAGGTCCTACGAGCAGTACTTC	CASSYVGRSYEQYF
TRBJ2-7	TRBV18	NA	NA	14	TGTGCCAGCTCACCAAATAAAATGGCGAACGAGCAGTACTTC	CASSPNKMANEQYF
TRBJ2-3	TRBV29-1	few	TRBD1	13	TGCAGCGCCTCCAGGGGGCGGGGAGATACGCAGTATTTT	CSASRGRGDTQYF
TRBJ1-1	TRBV20-1	many	TRBD1	14	TGCAGTGCCCCGTCGGGACAGGGGGTGACTGAAGCTTTCTTT	CSAPSGQGVTEAFF
TRBJ2-7	TRBV11-2	few	NA	13	TGTGCCAGCAGCACCCGACCAACCTACGAGCAGTACTTC	CASSTRPTYEQYF
TRBJ1-2	TRBV6-2/TRBV6-3	NA	NA	12	TGTGCCAGCAGTTACGACATCTTCGGCTACACCTTC	CASSYDIFGYTF
TRBJ2-2	TRBV6-5	few	TRBD1	16	TGTGCCAGCAGGAGGAACAGGGGGCGCTACCCCGGGGAGCTGTTTTTT	CASRRNRGRYPGELFF
TRBJ1-2	TRBV28	NA	NA	18	TGTGCCAGCCTGACAGTTGGGGAAATTCTCAGTTCCGGGTATGGCTACACCTTC	CASLTVGEILSSGYGYTF
TRBJ1-6	TRBV7-6	once	NA	15	TGTGCCAGCAGCAGGGGCTATGATGGTACGTCACCCCTCCACTTT	CASSRGYDGTSPLHF
TRBJ2-1	TRBV27	few	NA	15	TGTGCCAGCAGTTTATCGTTGGCAGCCTACAATGAGCAGTTCTTC	CASSLSLAAYNEQFF
TRBJ1-5	TRBV6-5	many	NA	16	TGTGCCAGCACCCAACTCCAGGAGGGTAGCAATCAGCCCCAGCATTTT	CASTQLQEGSNQPQHF
TRBJ1-3	TRBV28	NA	NA	15	TGTGCCAGCAGTTCGGCGGCGATCTCTGGAAACACCATATATTTT	CASSSAAISGNTIYF
TRBJ2-5	TRBV5-6	NA	TRBD2	15	TGTGCCATCAGCCCGGAACTAGCGGGGGAAGAGACCCAGTACTTC	CAISPELAGEETQYF
TRBJ1-1	TRBV6-1	NA	TRBD1	16	TGTGCCAGCAGTCGAAGGACAGGGACCAGCGGGACTGAAGCTTTCTTT	CASSRRTGTSGTEAFF
TRBJ1-4	TRBV6-2/TRBV6-3	many	NA	17	TGTGCCAGCAGTTACCGTCCAGCCCGTGCAACTAATGAAAAACTGTTTTTT	CASSYRPARATNEKLFF
TRBJ1-2	TRBV5-4	NA	NA	14	TGTGCCAGCAGGTGGGATCAGGGAGTGTATGGCTACACCTTC	CASRWDQGVYGYTF
TRBJ1-3	TRBV20-1	few	NA	14	TGCAGTGCTAGTTCCGTCAACTCTGGAAACACCATATATTTT	CSASSVNSGNTIYF
TRBJ2-1	TRBV5-4	NA	NA	12	TGTGCCAGCAGCTTGGCCGAGAATGAGCAGTTCTTC	CASSLAENEQFF
TRBJ2-2	TRBV5-1	many	NA	17	TGCGCCAGCAGCCGGGGGGCGGGACAGACGAACACCGGGGAGCTGTTTTTT	CASSRGAGQTNTGELFF
TRBJ1-6	TRBV20-1	many	NA	16	TGCAGTGCTAGAGATATCCAGCCCAACGCCAATTCACCCCTCCACTTT	CSARDIQPNANSPLHF
TRBJ2-7	TRBV5-1	NA	NA	13	TGCGCCAGCAGCTTGGCCTTGGTTCACGAGCAGTACTTC	CASSLALVHEQYF
TRBJ2-5	TRBV7-9	once	TRBD1	14	TGTGCCAGCAGCTCGCACAGGGGGCAGGAGACCCAGTACTTC	CASSSHRGQETQYF
TRBJ2-1	TRBV15	few	TRBD2	17	TGTGCCACCAGTCCATCAACCGGGACTAGAAGTGGGAATGAGCAGTTCTTC	CATSPSTGTRSGNEQFF
TRBJ2-1	TRBV2	many	TRBD1	15	TGTGCCAGCAGTGACCCGGACAGGGGTGGCAATGAGCAGTTCTTC	CASSDPDRGGNEQFF
TRBJ1-5	TRBV10-2	many	NA	17	TGCGCCAGCAGTGCGCAGGGTGGACAGACGGGCAATCAGCCCCAGCATTTT	CASSAQGGQTGNQPQHF
TRBJ2-3	TRBV5-1	NA	TRBD2	16	TGCGCCAGCAGCTCGGGACTAGCGGGGCGGTCAGATACGCAGTATTTT	CASSSGLAGRSDTQYF
TRBJ2-7	TRBV28	NA	TRBD2	15	TGTGCCAGCAGTTTTCGGGGGGGCCACTTCTACGAGCAGTACTTC	CASSFRGGHFYEQYF
TRBJ1-5	TRBV7-9	NA	NA	17	TGTGCCAGCAGCTTAAAACCCGTCGAAGTCAGCAATCAGCCCCAGCATTTT	CASSLKPVEVSNQPQHF
TRBJ1-5	TRBV7-2	many	NA	15	TGTGCCAGCAGCTTAGGGACCGGCCGGGGAGGGCCCCAGCATTTT	CASSLGTGRGGPQHF
TRBJ2-4	TRBV6-2/TRBV6-3	NA	NA	15	TGTGCCAGCAGTAACCCTTCTCTGGGATTGAACATTCAGTACTTC	CASSNPSLGLNIQYF
TRBJ2-2	TRBV3-1	NA	NA	16	TGTGCCAGCAGCCCGGTAGGGCAGGGAGCCACCGGGGAGCTGTTTTTT	CASSPVGQGATGELFF
TRBJ2-3	TRBV5-1	many	NA	13	TGCGCCAGCAGCTCCCCTATATCAGATACGCAGTATTTT	CASSSPISDTQYF
TRBJ2-2	TRBV12-3/TRBV12-4	many	NA	15	TGTGCCAGCAGTTTCCTCGGGGGAAGGACCGGGGAGCTGTTTTTT	CASSFLGGRTGELFF
TRBJ1-1	TRBV4-3	NA	NA	13	TGCGCCAGCAGCCAAGAAGGTCGTACTGAAGCTTTCTTT	CASSQEGRTEAFF
TRBJ2-7	TRBV28	NA	TRBD2	19	TGTGCCAGCACCAACATAATGGGGGGCCGCAGACTAGCGGGGTCCGAGCAGTACTTC	CASTNIMGGRRLAGSEQYF
TRBJ1-1	TRBV12-3/TRBV12-4	many	NA	14	TGTGCCAGCAGTTTAGTCGGAAGGAACACTGAAGCTTTCTTT	CASSLVGRNTEAFF
TRBJ1-6	TRBV20-1	few	NA	10	TGCAGTGCCGAGGAGATTACCCTCCACTTT	CSAEEITLHF
TRBJ2-7	TRBV6-2/TRBV6-3	NA	TRBD2	15	TGTGCCAGCAGCGGGATTAGCGGGAGATCCTACGAGCAGTACTTC	CASSGISGRSYEQYF
TRBJ2-7	TRBV7-8	large	TRBD1	15	TGTGCCAGCAGCTTAAGGAGACAGGGCTCCTACGAGCAGTACTTC	CASSLRRQGSYEQYF
TRBJ2-1	TRBV4-2	many	NA	16	TGTGCCAGCAGCCAAGATCCAGGAAAGCTCTACAATGAGCAGTTCTTC	CASSQDPGKLYNEQFF
TRBJ2-5	TRBV5-1	medium-sized	NA	13	TGTGCCAGCAGCTTAGGGGGCCAAGAGACCCAGTACTTC	CASSLGGQETQYF
TRBJ2-5	TRBV4-2	NA	TRBD2	18	TGTGCCAGCAGCCCCCGCGGACTAGCGGGAGGCTTCGGGGAGACCCAGTACTTC	CASSPRGLAGGFGETQYF